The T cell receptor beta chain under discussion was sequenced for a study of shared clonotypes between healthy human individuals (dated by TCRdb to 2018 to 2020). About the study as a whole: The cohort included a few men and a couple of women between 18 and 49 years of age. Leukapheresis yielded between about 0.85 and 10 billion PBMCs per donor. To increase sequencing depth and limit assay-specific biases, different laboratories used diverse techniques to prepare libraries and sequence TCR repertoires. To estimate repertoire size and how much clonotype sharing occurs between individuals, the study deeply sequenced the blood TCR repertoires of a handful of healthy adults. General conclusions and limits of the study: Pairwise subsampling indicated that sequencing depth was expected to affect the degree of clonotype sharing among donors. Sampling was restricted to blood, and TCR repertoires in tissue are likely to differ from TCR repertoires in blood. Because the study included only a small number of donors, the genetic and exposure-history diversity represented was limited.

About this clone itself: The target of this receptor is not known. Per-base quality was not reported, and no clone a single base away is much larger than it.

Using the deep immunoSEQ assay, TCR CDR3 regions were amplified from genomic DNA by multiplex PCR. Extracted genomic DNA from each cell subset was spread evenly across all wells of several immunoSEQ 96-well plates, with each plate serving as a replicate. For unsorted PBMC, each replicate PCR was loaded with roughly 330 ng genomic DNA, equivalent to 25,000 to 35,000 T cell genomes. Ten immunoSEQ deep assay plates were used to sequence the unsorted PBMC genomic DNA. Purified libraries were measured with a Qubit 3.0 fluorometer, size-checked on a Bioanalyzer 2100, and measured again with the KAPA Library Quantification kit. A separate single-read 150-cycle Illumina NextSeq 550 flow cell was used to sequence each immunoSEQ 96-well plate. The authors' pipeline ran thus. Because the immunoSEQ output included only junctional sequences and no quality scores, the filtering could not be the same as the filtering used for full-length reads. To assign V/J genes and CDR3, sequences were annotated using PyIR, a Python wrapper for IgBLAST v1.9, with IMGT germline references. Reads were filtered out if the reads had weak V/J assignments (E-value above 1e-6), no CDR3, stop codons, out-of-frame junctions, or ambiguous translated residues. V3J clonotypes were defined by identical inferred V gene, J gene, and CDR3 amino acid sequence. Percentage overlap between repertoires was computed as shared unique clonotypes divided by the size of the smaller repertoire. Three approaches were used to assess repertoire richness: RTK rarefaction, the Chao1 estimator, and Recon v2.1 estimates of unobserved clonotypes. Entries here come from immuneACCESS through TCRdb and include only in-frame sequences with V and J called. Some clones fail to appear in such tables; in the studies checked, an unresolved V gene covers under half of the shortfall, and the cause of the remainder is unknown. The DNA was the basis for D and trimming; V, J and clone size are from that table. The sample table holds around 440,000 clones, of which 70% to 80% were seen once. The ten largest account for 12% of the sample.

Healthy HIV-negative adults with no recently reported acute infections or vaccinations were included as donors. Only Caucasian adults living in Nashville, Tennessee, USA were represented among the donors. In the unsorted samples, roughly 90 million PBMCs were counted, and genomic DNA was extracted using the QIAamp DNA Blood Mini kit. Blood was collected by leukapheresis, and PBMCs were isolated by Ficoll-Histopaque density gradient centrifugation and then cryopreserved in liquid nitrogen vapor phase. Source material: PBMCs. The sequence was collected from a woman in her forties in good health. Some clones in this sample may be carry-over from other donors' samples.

The nucleotide sequence reads as follows: TGTGCCTGGAGTGCACAGGGAGTGCAGTACTTC. Translated, it gives CAWSAQGVQYF. This chain joins TRBV30 to TRBJ2-7; a tentative D match to TRBD1 spans 6 bases. Trimming costs V 1 base and J 9 bases, and their ends lie 10 bases apart. Inclusive of the bounding cysteine and phenylalanine, the CDR3 is 11 residues long. Solely the CDR3 DNA is kept, with 33 bases framed from the first base. As encoded in the germline V gene (reference sequence), CDR1 is GTSNPN while CDR2 is SVGIG.